This T cell receptor (beta chain) was profiled in a study of persistence of HIV-infected CD4 T cells. Study conclusions and caveats: TCRbeta richness was lower in CMV- and Gag-responding cells than in anti-CD3/anti-CD28-responding cells.

About this clone itself: Its antigen is as yet unknown.

The immunoSEQ assay was version 4, run in survey mode. TCRdb's table, derived via immunoSEQ multiplex PCR, lists solely in-frame clones and lacks some. Counted here are under 25,000 clones, around 74% occurring once; the ten biggest clones make up around 1.8%. Germline assignment: CDR1 GTSNPN and CDR2 SVGIG (reference sequence). Trimming left V 5 bases short and J 4 bases short, with 11 bases between. The CDR3 totals 13 residues. Cells were stimulated with overlapping HIV-1 Gag 15-mer peptides. Responding CD4+ T cells were sorted by upregulation of both CD40 ligand and CD69. The specimen comprised CD4+ T cells sorted from PBMCs after approximately 19-hour stimulation, sampled from a patient who received antiretroviral therapy. The receptor was derived from an adult man with HIV who was CMV-seropositive. The chain joins TRBV30 to TRBJ2-2, with D tentatively TRBD1 (6 bases). CDR3 sequence (DNA): TGTGCCTGGCAGGGGTTCCCCACCGGGGAGCTGTTTTTT. Translation: CAWQGFPTGELFF.